This passage covers 30 T cell receptor beta chains from one sample sequenced in a study of cytomegalovirus exposure and HLA in healthy donors. The PCR ran on 60 Vbeta and 13 Jbeta primers. TCRdb's table, derived via immunoSEQ multiplex PCR, lists solely in-frame clones and lacks some. The sample holds 100,000 to 150,000 clones; around four fifths are singletons and the top ten take approximately 2.1%. The sequencing sample was made of PBMCs. The receptors derive from a woman in her 40s in good health and CMV-seropositive.

The CDR3 coding sequence is TGTGCCAGCAGCTTGGGGCCTAGCGGGAGTACAGATACGCAGTATTTT. This gives the protein CASSLGPSGSTDTQYF. The chain carries TRBV5-8 and TRBJ2-3; 10 nucleotides match TRBD2. J lost 3 bases, V lost 0 bases, and 4 bases had no gene match. The CDR3 consists of 16 residues. Germline assignment: CDR1 SGHTS and CDR2 YDEGEE.

The sample holds a few counts of this clone. V is TRBV19 and J is TRBJ1-2, with a weak D call TRBD1 (6 bases). Germline-derived CDR1 and CDR2 are LNHDA and SQIVND (reference sequence). Trimming cost V 8 bases and J 1 base, with 20 bases left between them. The CDR3 consists of 16 residues. CDR3 coding DNA: TGTGCCAGTCGAACACCCGTCGGACAGAGTAACTATGGCTACACCTTC. It is translated as CASRTPVGQSNYGYTF.

The chain uses TRBV9 and TRBJ1-3; D is possibly TRBD1 (6 bases). V was clipped by 3 bases and J by 0 bases, with 10 bases between them. CDR1 and CDR2 from the germline V gene are SGDLS and YYNGEE. The length of the CDR3 is 15 residues. The chain's CDR3 is CASSGQGISGNTIYF. The CDR3 coding sequence is TGTGCCAGCAGCGGCCAGGGGATCTCTGGAAACACCATATATTTT. The full variable domain, its missing parts supplied by reference TRBV9 and TRBJ1-3, is DSGVTQTPKHLITATGQRVTLRCSPRSGDLSVYWYQQSLDQGLQFLIQYYNGEERAKGNILERFSAQQFPDLHSELNLSSLELGDSALYFCASSGQGISGNTIYFGEGSWLTVV.

This clone was recorded a few times. The gene calls are TRBV29-1 and TRBJ2-3; the match to TRBD2 covers 8 bases. Germline CDR1 SQVTM, CDR2 ANQGSEA. Losses at the gene ends were 8 bases for V and 4 bases for J; bases not matched to a gene: 14. This CDR3 spans 15 amino acids. The CDR3 is CSFSGTSVLPDTQYF. CDR3 in DNA: TGCAGCTTTTCCGGGACTAGTGTTCTCCCAGATACGCAGTATTTT.

Notes on this clone: This specimen includes other DNA sequences encoding the same CDR3. The genes are TRBV19 and TRBJ2-5; unclear D gene. Trimming took off 1 base at V and 2 bases at J, with 8 bases between the two ends. CDR3 size: 14 residues. Germline lookup yields CDR1 LNHDA and CDR2 SQIVND (reference sequence). The CDR3 sequence: CASSIGPSQETQYF. DNA of the CDR3: TGTGCCAGTAGTATAGGCCCTAGTCAAGAGACCCAGTACTTC.

This clone came up a few times. The rearrangement uses TRBV4-3 and TRBJ2-7; TRBD2 matches 14 bases. V was pared by 3 bases and J by 6 bases, with 4 bases of the junction left unmatched. The CDR3 loop spans 15 amino acids. Germline CDR1 reads LGHNA; CDR2 reads YSLEER. DNA of the CDR3: TGCGCCAGCAGCCATCAGGGACTAGCGGGAGCCGAGCAGTACTTC. Its protein product is CASSHQGLAGAEQYF.

Only a few counts were recorded for this clone. This chain uses TRBV11-3 with TRBJ1-1; D perhaps matches TRBD1 (5 bases). The V end lost 3 bases, the J end lost 1 base, and 6 bases lay between the germline ends. Germline lookup yields CDR1 SGHNT and CDR2 YENEEA. CDR3 length: 13 amino acids. The CDR3 loop reads CASSLGGNTEAFF. The CDR3 nucleotides read TGTGCCAGCAGCTTGGGGGGGAACACTGAAGCTTTCTTT. Drawing the rest from reference TRBV11-3 and TRBJ1-1, the complete variable domain is EAGVVQSPRYKIIEKKQPVAFWCNPISGHNTLYWYLQNLGQGPELLIRYENEEAVDDSQLPKDRFSAERLKGVDSTLKIQPAELGDSAVYLCASSLGGNTEAFFGQGTRLTVV.

The sample holds one count of this clone. The chain has TRBV28 and TRBJ2-3, with 7 bases fitting TRBD1. With 1 base clipped from V and 1 base from J, the junction kept 8 bases outside the gene matches. CDR1 and CDR2 (germline): MDHEN, SYDVKM. The CDR3 consists of 17 residues. The CDR3 reads CASSLLYRGPGTDTQYF. The CDR3 nucleotides are TGTGCCAGCAGTTTATTGTACAGGGGCCCAGGCACAGATACGCAGTATTTT.

V gene TRBV10-3 combines with J gene TRBJ1-4; D unresolved. Trimming stripped 8 bases from V and 5 bases from J, with 12 bases between. The CDR3 is 13 residues long. CDR1 is ENHRY, CDR2 SYGVKD, per germline. The CDR3 DNA sequence: TGTGCCATCGGGGTGGGGAGGAATGAAAAACTGTTTTTT. Amino acids: CAIGVGRNEKLFF.

V gene TRBV5-1 combines with J gene TRBJ2-5; D perhaps matches TRBD1 (6 bases). This CDR3 contains 16 residues. Looked up from germline, CDR1 is SGHRS and CDR2 is YFSETQ. Trimming cost V 0 bases and J 1 base, with 13 bases left between them. DNA of the CDR3: TGCGCCAGCAGCTTGGATACAGGGATAACCCAAGAGACCCAGTACTTC. This gives the protein CASSLDTGITQETQYF.

The gene calls are TRBV2 and TRBJ2-1; D is possibly TRBD2 (6 bases). The length of the CDR3 is 12 residues. Germline CDR1 and CDR2: SNHLY and FYNNEI. The V end was cut by 6 bases, the J end by 8 bases, with 11 bases between. This CDR3 is CASSPSEDEQFF. The DNA of the CDR3 is TGTGCCAGCAGCCCTAGCGAAGATGAGCAGTTCTTC.

This clone was recorded only once. This chain joins TRBV7-2 and TRBJ2-1; tentative D call: TRBD2 (5 bases). This CDR3 region has 16 residues. Germline V gene sequence: CDR1 SGHTA, CDR2 FQGNSA. Trimming shortened V by 5 bases and J by 7 bases, and 21 bases separated the two germline ends. CDR3 sequence reads: CASSPTRTQRANEQFF. The CDR3 nucleotides read TGTGCCAGCAGCCCTACTAGGACTCAAAGAGCAAATGAGCAGTTCTTC.

This chain uses TRBV2 with TRBJ1-1; 9 bases agree with TRBD1. This CDR3 region has 17 residues. V was clipped by 0 bases and J by 2 bases; unmatched bases: 7. From germline, CDR1 is SNHLY and CDR2 FYNNEI. The CDR3: CASSEAFGTGYNTEAFF. CDR3 coding DNA: TGTGCCAGCAGTGAAGCCTTTGGGACAGGGTATAACACTGAAGCTTTCTTT. The entire variable domain, with the rest obtained from reference TRBV2 and TRBJ1-1, is as follows: EPEVTQTPSHQVTQMGQEVILRCVPISNHLYFYWYRQILGQKVEFLVSFYNNEISEKSEIFDDQFSVERPDGSNFTLKIRSTKLEDSAMYFCASSEAFGTGYNTEAFFGQGTRLTVV.

The V gene is TRBV19, the J gene TRBJ2-3; 8 nucleotides agree with TRBD2. V was pared by 5 bases and J by 9 bases, with 13 bases of the junction left unmatched. The CDR3 spans 15 residues. The germline CDR1 and CDR2 sequences are LNHDA and SQIVND (reference sequence). CDR3 loop: CASSLRGGPQETQYF. CDR3 bases: TGTGCCAGTAGTTTACGGGGGGGCCCTCAAGAGACGCAGTATTTT.

This clone was detected only a few times. The rearrangement uses TRBV11-2 and TRBJ2-7; 7 bases align to TRBD2. Germline assignment: CDR1 SGHAT and CDR2 FQNNGV. This CDR3 region has 13 residues. Trimming cost V 2 bases and J 6 bases; bases outside gene matches: 4. CDR3 DNA sequence: TGTGCCAGCAGCTTAAGTCCGGGAGGCGAGCAGTACTTC. Protein product: CASSLSPGGEQYF.

J is TRBJ2-1 and V is TRBV12-5, with a possible D match to TRBD2 (6 bases). With 2 bases removed from V and 2 bases from J, the gap between germline ends came to 13 bases. Germline lookup yields CDR1 LGHNT and CDR2 FRNRAP. The CDR3 consists of 16 residues. CDR3 residues: CASGLYGTPPYNEQFF. CDR3 bases: TGTGCTAGTGGTTTGTACGGGACTCCACCCTACAATGAGCAGTTCTTC.

J is TRBJ1-2 and V is TRBV6-6; 7 bases fit TRBD1. CDR1 MNHNY and CDR2 SVGAGI come from the germline V gene (reference sequence). V gave up 6 bases and J gave up 5 bases; unmatched junction bases: 9. There are 14 residues in the CDR3. CDR3 in amino acids: CASRLRDRQYGYTF. DNA of the CDR3: TGTGCCAGCAGACTCCGGGACAGACAGTATGGCTACACCTTC.

This chain connects TRBV30 to TRBJ1-2; 9 bases are a match to TRBD1. The CDR3 is 14 residues long. J lost 4 bases, V lost 2 bases, and 5 bases had no gene match. Germline V gene sequence: CDR1 GTSNPN, CDR2 SVGIG (reference sequence). The CDR3 loop reads CAWSPDRGTYGYTF. CDR3 sequence (DNA): TGTGCCTGGAGTCCGGACAGGGGAACCTATGGCTACACCTTC.

The chain links TRBV14 to TRBJ2-3; TRBD2 matches at 7 bases. In germline, CDR1 is SGHDN, CDR2 FVKESK. CDR3 length: 15 amino acids. The J segment lost 2 bases and the V segment lost 4 bases, leaving 6 bases of the junction unmatched. This CDR3 reads CASSPLGGVTDTQYF. The CDR3 nucleotides are TGTGCCAGCAGCCCCCTGGGGGGGGTCACAGATACGCAGTATTTT. The full variable domain, with the rest looked up from reference TRBV14 and TRBJ2-3, is EAGVTQFPSHSVIEKGQTVTLRCDPISGHDNLYWYRRVMGKEIKFLLHFVKESKQDESGMPNNRFLAERTGGTYSTLKVQPAELEDSGVYFCASSPLGGVTDTQYFGPGTRLTVL.

J is TRBJ2-2 and V is TRBV19; 14 nucleotides align to TRBD2. Germline V gene lookup returns CDR1 LNHDA and CDR2 SQIVND (reference sequence). This CDR3 comprises 16 residues. Trimming took 1 base from V and 6 from J; bases not matched to a gene: 1. CDR3 residues: CASSIGLAGGPGELFF. Written as DNA, the CDR3 is TGTGCCAGTAGTATAGGACTAGCGGGAGGGCCCGGGGAGCTGTTTTTT.

In this sample, this clone turned up once. The chain has TRBV5-1 and TRBJ2-5, with 8 bases lining up with TRBD2. CDR1 and CDR2 from the germline V gene are SGHRS and YFSETQ. The CDR3 runs 15 residues. V shed 2 bases, J shed 0 bases, and the junction held 3 bases outside the gene matches. This CDR3 reads CASSFQRGYQETQYF. As DNA, the CDR3 is TGCGCCAGCAGCTTTCAGCGGGGGTACCAAGAGACCCAGTACTTC.

In its sample, this clone was seen a few times. The rearrangement links TRBV5-5 to TRBJ1-2; D may be TRBD1 (6 bases). CDR1 SGHKS and CDR2 YYEKEE come from the germline V gene (reference sequence). The V end was cut by 2 bases, the J end by 0 bases, with 11 bases between. CDR3 size: 15 residues. The DNA of the CDR3 is TGTGCCAGCAGCTTCCAGGGGCACCCTAACTATGGCTACACCTTC. Translating it yields CASSFQGHPNYGYTF.

This chain connects TRBV5-1 to TRBJ1-4; TRBD1 might be the D (6 bases). CDR1 is SGHRS, CDR2 YFSETQ, per germline. The CDR3 sequence is 15 residues long. The germline V and J ends were trimmed by 5 bases and 3 bases, with 14 bases remaining between them. Here the CDR3 DNA reads TGCGCCAGCAGGCGTGAGGGACATCCTAATGAAAAACTGTTTTTT. Residues: CASRREGHPNEKLFF.

This chain links TRBV29-1 with TRBJ1-1; D uncertain. The germline gives CDR1 SQVTM, CDR2 ANQGSEA. V lost 2 bases and J lost 7, with 14 bases in between. The CDR3 is 13 residues long. The CDR3 DNA follows: TGCAGCGTTGAACCCCAGGCTTCTGGTGAAGCTTTCTTT. It yields the protein CSVEPQASGEAFF.

The gene calls are TRBV10-3 and TRBJ1-1; D is possibly TRBD1 (5 bases). The length of the CDR3 is 12 residues. CDR1 is ENHRY, CDR2 SYGVKD, per germline. The V gene lost 4 bases and the J gene lost 7 bases, with 10 bases spanning the gap. CDR3 nucleotides: TGTGCCATCAGTGTAGGGGAAAGTGAAGCTTTCTTT. Amino acid sequence: CAISVGESEAFF.

The V call is TRBV7-7, the J call TRBJ2-3; D uncertain. In germline, CDR1 is SSHAT, CDR2 FNYEAQ (reference sequence). Between the trimmed V and J ends, which lost 5 bases and 0 bases, there was a span of 9 bases. The CDR3 totals 14 residues. For the CDR3, the DNA is TGTGCCAGCAGCCTCGACATTAGCACAGATACGCAGTATTTT. Translating it yields CASSLDISTDTQYF.

This chain links TRBV7-9 with TRBJ2-3, with D unclear. The CDR3 totals 15 residues. Germline CDR1 reads SEHNR; CDR2 reads FQNEAQ (reference sequence). V lost 3 bases and J 4 bases, leaving 14 bases between the germline ends. DNA for the CDR3: TGTGCCAGCAGCTTGGGTGGAGCCGGCGCAGATACGCAGTATTTT. It translates to CASSLGGAGADTQYF.

This clone was detected once. This chain connects TRBV21-1 to TRBJ2-1; the tabulated D call, TRBD1, remains unverified against the DNA. TRBV21-1 counts as a pseudogene. CDR3 length: 19 amino acids. Here the CDR3 DNA reads TGTGCCAGCAGCAAATACCCCACGTGGGTGGGCCCAGCCTACAATGAGCAGTTCTTC. Its translation: CASSKYPTWVGPAYNEQFF.

The chain combines TRBV18 with TRBJ2-7; the match to TRBD1 covers 9 bases. Germline values: CDR1 KGHSH, CDR2 LQKENI. The V and J ends lost 2 bases and 6 bases, in that order; junction bases with no gene match: 8. CDR3 size: 15 residues. In DNA form, the CDR3 reads TGTGCCAGCTCACCAGTACCGGGACAGGGTGGCGAGCAGTACTTC. The encoded protein is CASSPVPGQGGEQYF.

This clone has just a few counts. V gene TRBV18 combines with J gene TRBJ2-6, with D hard to call. Germline V gene sequence: CDR1 KGHSH, CDR2 LQKENI. The CDR3 loop spans 15 amino acids. Trimming cost V 2 bases and J 2 bases, with 7 bases left between them. The CDR3 nucleotides are TGTGCCAGCTCACCAGGGCTTACTGGGGCCAACGTCCTGACTTTC. Translated, it gives CASSPGLTGANVLTF. The full variable domain, completed using reference TRBV18 and TRBJ2-6, is NAGVMQNPRHLVRRRGQEARLRCSPMKGHSHVYWYRQLPEEGLKFMVYLQKENIIDESGMPKERFSAEFPKEGPSILRIQQVVRGDSAAYFCASSPGLTGANVLTFGAGSRLTVL.